This T cell receptor beta chain originates from a study of cytomegalovirus exposure and HLA in healthy donors. The study, taken as a whole, reports: TRBV6-2, TRBV6-3 and some other V segments were unresolvable in 87-base-pair reads. Most subjects had HLA-A and HLA-B alleles reportedly predicted accurately by TCR beta sequences.

This clone was picked up one time. The antigen remains unidentified. The donors comprised healthy bone marrow donors. This CDR3 comprises 14 residues. Germline-derived CDR1 and CDR2 are LGHNT and FRNRAP. Trimming pared 6 bases from V and 1 base from J, leaving 12 bases between. The study ran its PCR with 60 Vbeta and 13 Jbeta primers. Profiled with immunoSEQ multiplex PCR; TCRdb holds only in-frame clones, not every one. The sample consists of tens of thousands of clones, roughly 79% of them appearing once. The gene calls are TRBV12-5 and TRBJ1-2; possible D gene TRBD1, 6 bases. Sequenced: PBMCs. The sequence came from a man aged 25-45 years in good health and CMV-seronegative. CDR3 sequence: CASGNRALNYGYTF. CDR3 coding DNA: TGTGCTAGTGGAAACAGGGCACTTAACTATGGCTACACCTTC.